This T cell receptor (beta chain) originates from a study of T cell repertoires in cytomegalovirus infection (dated by TCRdb to about 2019). Turning to the overall study: Donor HLA type was relevant to the analysis, because carriage of CMV infection together with the matching HLA type was indicated by public TCR beta signatures.

The instrument was an Illumina HiSeq 1500. TCRdb itself trimmed the public reads at Q25 with fastp, ran MiXCR and retained productive beta chains. Entries are consolidated by CDR3 protein sequence, retaining the most common genes and DNA. The sample profile shows 630,000 or so distinct CDR3 sequences; 24% of them were found once. The biggest ten clones account for around 7.6% of the sample. From its cysteine to its phenylalanine, the CDR3 spans 14 amino acids. The retained sequence is limited to the CDR3, 42 bases, with the frame set at the first base. According to the germline V gene, CDR1 reads SGHTA and CDR2 reads FQGNSA. Trimming removed 5 bases from V and 3 bases from J, leaving 11 bases between the germline ends. Broader findings and caveats from the paper: The ex vivo response was dominated by HLA-C-restricted CMV-specific TCR beta clonotypes, which also provided the single most frequent clonotype in two of eight donors. Cumulative frequency of public TCR beta family members discriminated carriers of CMV infection plus the relevant HLA type in this cohort and an independent approximately 360-donor cohort.

In its sample, this clonotype was seen many times. This clone's antigen is unknown. No base quality information exists; no much larger clone differs at one position. The specimen was CD8+ T cells from PBMCs. The rearranged segments are TRBV7-2 and TRBJ2-1, with the D gene not clear enough to name. This clonotype was obtained from a human donor in good health (CMV status not recorded). Some clones in this sample may be carry-over from other donors' samples. Read as DNA, the sequence is TGTGCCAGCAGCGTAAATCCCGACTACAATGAGCAGTTCTTC. This is translated as CASSVNPDYNEQFF.